These 23 T cell receptor beta chains came from one sample sequenced in a study of T cells after yellow fever vaccination. MiXCR, run by TCRdb on the 5' RACE reads, gives a single entry per CDR3 protein. The data contain about 630,000 distinct CDR3 sequences, more than 9% of them singletons. Source: PBMCs, taken on the day of the yellow fever booster vaccination. These receptors originate from a man between 25 and 39 years old who received the YFV17D yellow fever vaccine.

The sample holds a few counts of this clonotype. CDR3 loop: CAWKDRGPSIQYF. The CDR3 region has the DNA TGTGCCTGGAAAGACAGGGGGCCGTCTATTCAGTACTTC. This chain connects TRBV30 to TRBJ2-4, with 10 bases matching TRBD1. Germline loops: CDR1 GTSNPN, CDR2 SVGIG (reference sequence). This CDR3 is built from 13 residues. Trimming at V came to 4 bases and at J to 10 bases, leaving 7 bases not matched to a gene.

This clonotype occurred a few times. This sequence joins TRBV7-2 and TRBJ2-7; D possibly corresponds to TRBD1 (6 bases). V lost 1 base and J 2 bases, leaving 12 bases between the germline ends. Per the germline V gene, CDR1 is SGHTA and CDR2 is FQGNSA. This CDR3 has 15 residues. The CDR3 nucleotides are TGTGCCAGCAGCTTAGGGTCGGACAGACCCTACGAGCAGTACTTC. Its translation is CASSLGSDRPYEQYF.

This clonotype was counted only a few times. This chain links TRBV16 with TRBJ2-1, with 7 positions matching TRBD2. J lost 0 bases, V lost 3 bases, and 5 bases had no gene match. This CDR3 contains 16 residues. Germline CDR1 and CDR2: KGHSY and FQNENV. CDR3 in DNA: TGTGCCAGCAGCCAGATACTAGCGAACTCCTACAATGAGCAGTTCTTC. Amino acids: CASSQILANSYNEQFF. The full variable domain, in which reference TRBV16 and TRBJ2-1 provide the parts outside the CDR3, is GEEVAQTPKHLVRGEGQKAKLYCAPIKGHSYVFWYQQVLKNEFKFLISFQNENVFDETGMPKERFSAKCLPNSPCSLEIQATKLEDSAVYFCASSQILANSYNEQFFGPGTRLTVL.

The chain uses TRBV7-8 and TRBJ2-7; possible D gene TRBD1, 6 bases. The CDR3 covers 15 residues. V dropped 7 bases and J dropped 0 bases, with 16 bases sitting between them. Germline CDR1 is SGHVS and CDR2 is FQNEAQ. Here the CDR3 reads CASIRRGQHSYEQYF. The CDR3 bases are TGTGCCAGCATTCGCAGGGGACAACACTCCTACGAGCAGTACTTC.

This clonotype appeared many times. Written as DNA, the CDR3 is TGCAGTGCTAGTTCACAGGGGGCAACTGAAGCTTTCTTT. This sequence encodes CSASSQGATEAFF. This chain joins TRBV20-1 and TRBJ1-1; TRBD1 aligns across 9 bases. The V gene's germline CDR1 is DFQATT and CDR2 SNEGSKA (reference sequence). J gave up 5 bases and V 3 bases, and 4 bases lay outside the gene matches. The CDR3 has 13 amino acids.

The V gene is TRBV18, the J gene TRBJ1-4; possibly TRBD1 for D (6 bases). Per germline, CDR1 KGHSH and CDR2 LQKENI. Deletions cut 5 bases from V and 6 bases from J, with 16 bases between. The CDR3 is 15 residues long. CDR3 DNA sequence: TGTGCCAGCTCAAAAGCCGGGGGCGAGGATGAAAAACTGTTTTTT. As protein: CASSKAGGEDEKLFF. Complete variable domain (other parts from reference TRBV18 and TRBJ1-4): NAGVMQNPRHLVRRRGQEARLRCSPMKGHSHVYWYRQLPEEGLKFMVYLQKENIIDESGMPKERFSAEFPKEGPSILRIQQVVRGDSAAYFCASSKAGGEDEKLFFGSGTQLSVL.

This clonotype was seen only a few times. J is TRBJ2-7 and V is TRBV5-1; weak D call: TRBD1 (5 bases). CDR3 size: 19 residues. CDR1 and CDR2 (germline): SGHRS, YFSETQ. V was cut by 4 bases and J by 2 bases, with 28 bases left in between. The CDR3 nucleotides read TGCGCCAGCAGCCCGGAACGGCCAGGGCCACTTGGCATCCCCTACGAGCAGTACTTC. As protein: CASSPERPGPLGIPYEQYF.

This chain links TRBV5-4 with TRBJ2-7; D tentatively reads TRBD1 or TRBD2 (5 bases each). With 6 bases removed from V and 5 bases from J, the gap between germline ends came to 15 bases. The length of the CDR3 is 13 residues. The germline CDR1 and CDR2 sequences are SGHNT and YYREEE (reference sequence). The CDR3 region has the DNA TGTGCCAGCACCGGGGCCCTGGGCAACGAGCAGTACTTC. This gives the protein CASTGALGNEQYF.

The chain combines TRBV12-3 or TRBV12-4 with TRBJ2-7, with 14 bases identical to TRBD2. This CDR3 contains 14 residues. V was pared by 6 bases and J by 6 bases, with 4 bases of the junction left unmatched. CDR3 nucleotide sequence: TGTGCCAGCAGCCTGACTAGCGGGAGGGCCGAGCAGTACTTC. Amino acids: CASSLTSGRAEQYF.

The rearrangement links TRBV29-1 to TRBJ2-2; 9 bases agree with TRBD1. The germline V gene encodes CDR1 SQVTM and CDR2 ANQGSEA. Trimming removed 5 bases from V and 0 bases from J; junction bases left unmatched: 10. This CDR3 is built from 17 residues. The CDR3 bases are TGCAGCGTTTTAGGGACAGGGTATCAGTCGAACACCGGGGAGCTGTTTTTT. This codes for CSVLGTGYQSNTGELFF.

This clonotype was seen at least ten times. The J gene is TRBJ2-1, the V gene TRBV6-5; 10 bases line up with TRBD2. Germline V gene sequence: CDR1 MNHEY, CDR2 SVGAGI. Trimming at V came to 2 bases and at J to 10 bases, leaving 11 bases not matched to a gene. The CDR3 covers 16 residues. This CDR3 reads CASSYKGLAKKEEQFF. CDR3 sequence (DNA): TGTGCCAGCAGTTACAAGGGACTAGCGAAAAAGGAGGAGCAGTTCTTC.

The chain recombines TRBV4-3 with TRBJ2-1; the D is unclear. Germline V lookup: CDR1 LGHNA, CDR2 YSLEER. V lost 0 bases, J lost 6 bases, and 15 bases lay in between. This CDR3 comprises 16 residues. The CDR3 DNA follows: TGCGCCAGCAGCCAAGATCGTCCAAGCGCGCTCAATGAGCAGTTCTTC. Encoded protein: CASSQDRPSALNEQFF.

This clonotype was seen only a few times. The chain uses TRBV28 and TRBJ2-5, with 9 bases that match TRBD2. CDR1 MDHEN and CDR2 SYDVKM come from the germline V gene. Unmatched junction bases numbered 10, after V lost 2 bases and J lost 3 bases. CDR3 length: 17 residues. The CDR3 DNA follows: TGTGCCAGCAGTTTAACCCCACGTAGCGGGAGAAAAGAGACCCAGTACTTC. This gives the protein CASSLTPRSGRKETQYF.

This clonotype was seen more than once but under ten times. The rearrangement joins TRBV5-5 to TRBJ2-1; tentatively, D is TRBD1 or TRBD2 (6 bases each). Germline V gene data show CDR1 as SGHKS and CDR2 as YYEKEE (reference sequence). Trimming stripped 5 bases from V and 9 bases from J, with 21 bases between. CDR3 length: 15 amino acids. CDR3 loop: CASRPGAGRGAEQFF. In DNA form, the CDR3 reads TGTGCCAGCAGGCCAGGGGCGGGGAGAGGGGCTGAGCAGTTCTTC. The whole variable domain, remainder taken from reference TRBV5-5 and TRBJ2-1, is DAGVTQSPTHLIKTRGQQVTLRCSPISGHKSVSWYQQVLGQGPQFIFQYYEKEERGRGNFPDRFSARQFPNYSSELNVNALLLGDSALYLCASRPGAGRGAEQFFGPGTRLTVL.

This clonotype was seen only a few times. The CDR3 bases are TGTGCCAGCAGCTTTGGACTAGCGGGAACGTACAATGAGCAGTTCTTC. It encodes CASSFGLAGTYNEQFF. The chain couples TRBV5-5 to TRBJ2-1; the match to TRBD2 covers 12 bases. J gave up 4 bases and V 2 bases, and 4 bases lay outside the gene matches. The CDR3 sequence is 16 residues long. Germline V gene sequence: CDR1 SGHKS, CDR2 YYEKEE (reference sequence).

This chain uses TRBV5-1 with TRBJ2-1; D unresolved. Trimming pared 0 bases from V and 7 bases from J, leaving 11 bases between. Looked up from germline, CDR1 is SGHRS and CDR2 is YFSETQ. The CDR3 covers 14 residues. CDR3 residues: CASSLGPVENEQFF. Written as DNA, the CDR3 is TGCGCCAGCAGCTTGGGGCCGGTAGAGAATGAGCAGTTCTTC.

Here the CDR3 reads CASSSYRLQPQHF. The CDR3 region has the DNA TGTGCCAGCTCGTCTTATAGACTGCAGCCCCAGCATTTT. The chain joins TRBV6-1 to TRBJ1-5; D not resolved. The V end lost 8 bases, the J end lost 7 bases, and 15 bases lay between the germline ends. The CDR3 loop spans 13 amino acids. Germline V gene data show CDR1 as MNHNS and CDR2 as SASEGT.

This chain connects TRBV29-1 to TRBJ2-1; unclear D gene. V was clipped by 3 bases and J by 7 bases, with 7 bases between them. This CDR3 comprises 11 residues. The germline V gene has CDR1 SQVTM and CDR2 ANQGSEA. CDR3 residues: CSVDGRNEQFF. In nucleotides, the CDR3 is TGCAGCGTTGACGGCAGGAATGAGCAGTTCTTC.

This clonotype was counted only a few times. The V gene is TRBV20-1, the J gene TRBJ2-1; D gene uncertain. Germline V gives CDR1 DFQATT, CDR2 SNEGSKA (reference sequence). This CDR3 region has 12 residues. V gave up 5 bases and J gave up 5 bases, with 10 bases separating them. CDR3 sequence reads: CSAGKMDNEQFF. CDR3 nucleotide sequence: TGCAGTGCTGGTAAGATGGACAATGAGCAGTTCTTC.

This clonotype has more than one count but fewer than ten. The V and J genes are TRBV11-2 and TRBJ2-5; D is perhaps TRBD1 (6 bases). The CDR3 has 13 amino acids. The V end lost 3 bases, the J end lost 5 bases, and 10 bases lay between the germline ends. Germline V gene data show CDR1 as SGHAT and CDR2 as FQNNGV. As DNA, the CDR3 is TGTGCCAGCAGCTTCGACAGGATGGAGACCCAGTACTTC. Protein product: CASSFDRMETQYF.

As regards this clonotype: A read error may account for a junction end that differs from germline. The chain uses TRBV6-1 and TRBJ1-5; D is possibly TRBD1 (6 bases). Germline V gives CDR1 MNHNS, CDR2 SASEGT. The CDR3 is 14 amino acids. This CDR3 is CVSRFRGSNQPQHF. In DNA form, the CDR3 reads TGTGTCAGCAGATTCAGGGGAAGCAATCAGCCCCAGCATTTT.

This clonotype occurred a few times. This chain uses TRBV20-1 with TRBJ2-5; 8 bases match TRBD2. CDR1 DFQATT and CDR2 SNEGSKA come from the germline V gene (reference sequence). This CDR3 is built from 13 residues. CDR3 bases: TGCAGCGAGCGGGAGAACTCTCAAGAGACCCAGTACTTC. It specifies CSERENSQETQYF.

This clonotype was counted a few times. This chain uses TRBV20-1 with TRBJ2-7; 11 bases agree with TRBD2. The ends lost 3 bases at V and 3 bases at J; junction bases unmatched: 4. Per germline, CDR1 DFQATT and CDR2 SNEGSKA (reference sequence). This CDR3 region has 14 residues. In nucleotides, the CDR3 is TGCAGTGCTAGCTTAGCGGGAGGGGGCTACGAGCAGTACTTC. Its protein is CSASLAGGGYEQYF.